These T cell receptor beta chains were read from a single sample in a study of PD-L1 blockade in urothelial cancer. Assay used: immunoSEQ multiplex PCR; TCRdb lists only in-frame clones, some missing. Counted here are some 77,000 clones, around 90% occurring once; the ten biggest clones make up around 5%. The specimen comprised PBMCs, sampled around atezolizumab (anti-PD-L1) treatment. Receptors originate from a woman in her 70s with urothelial cancer. Both conserved end residues are part of each CDR3. A D gene is named only where the DNA matches it firmly.

v_call	j_call	d_call	cdr3_aa	cdr3_nt
TRBV5-8	TRBJ2-7	TRBD2	CASSRTGLAGGNSYEQYF	TGTGCCAGCAGCAGAACGGGACTAGCGGGAGGCAACTCCTACGAGCAGTACTTC
TRBV2	TRBJ2-7	TRBD2	CASSGLARITYEQYF	TGTGCCAGCAGCGGACTAGCGCGAATCACCTACGAGCAGTACTTC
TRBV6-4	TRBJ1-2	-	CASSVTGNGNYGYTF	TGTGCCAGCAGTGTTACAGGGAATGGTAACTATGGCTACACCTTC
TRBV30	TRBJ1-2	TRBD1	CAWVTGTGFPWNYGYTF	TGTGCCTGGGTCACCGGGACAGGATTTCCTTGGAACTATGGCTACACCTTC
TRBV30	TRBJ2-1	TRBD2	CAWTGTSGSAPNNEQFF	TGTGCCTGGACCGGAACTAGCGGGAGCGCACCCAACAATGAGCAGTTCTTC
TRBV28	TRBJ2-1	TRBD1	CASSRQGGSYNEQFF	TGTGCCAGCAGCAGACAGGGGGGCTCCTACAATGAGCAGTTCTTC
TRBV6-5	TRBJ1-3	-	CASSYSRRQTGNTIYF	TGTGCCAGCAGTTACTCTCGCCGCCAGACTGGAAACACCATATATTTT
TRBV2	TRBJ2-1	-	CASNAGVNEQFF	TGTGCCAGCAATGCGGGCGTCAATGAGCAGTTCTTC
TRBV7-2	TRBJ1-5	-	CASSLSEWEQPQHF	TGTGCCAGCAGCTTATCAGAGTGGGAGCAGCCCCAGCATTTT
TRBV28	TRBJ2-1	-	CASQRRYNEQFF	TGTGCCAGCCAGAGGAGGTACAATGAGCAGTTCTTC